This TCR beta chain was recorded in a study of T cells expressing NK-cell markers. TCRdb derives one entry per CDR3 protein from the 5' RACE reads, leaving out DNA. The sample holds roughly 180,000 distinct CDR3 sequences. This sequence originates from a woman between 18 and 70 years old in good health. Sample: blood T cells: a sorted CD56 or NKG2C T cell subset, CD4+ or CD8+ T cells, or bulk PBMC T cells (not recorded which).

The CDR3 sequence is CASSPGTSGADTQYF. V is TRBV18 and J is TRBJ2-3; TCRdb calls TRBD2, which cannot be checked without DNA. CDR3 length: 15 residues. Germline-derived CDR1 and CDR2 are KGHSH and LQKENI.